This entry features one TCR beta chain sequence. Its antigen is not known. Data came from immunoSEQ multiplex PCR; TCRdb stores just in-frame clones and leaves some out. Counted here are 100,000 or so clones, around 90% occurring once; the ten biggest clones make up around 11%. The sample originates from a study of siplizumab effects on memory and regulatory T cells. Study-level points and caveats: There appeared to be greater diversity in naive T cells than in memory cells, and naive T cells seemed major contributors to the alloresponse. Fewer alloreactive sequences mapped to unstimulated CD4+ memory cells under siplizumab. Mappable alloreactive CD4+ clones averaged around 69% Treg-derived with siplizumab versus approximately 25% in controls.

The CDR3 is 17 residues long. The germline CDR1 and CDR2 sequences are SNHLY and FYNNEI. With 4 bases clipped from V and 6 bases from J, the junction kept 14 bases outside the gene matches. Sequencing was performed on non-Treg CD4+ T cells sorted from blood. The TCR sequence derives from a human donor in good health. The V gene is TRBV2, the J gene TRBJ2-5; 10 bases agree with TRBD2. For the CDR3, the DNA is TGTGCCAGCAGTGGACAGGGCGAAGCGGGAGGGGGAAAGACCCAGTACTTC. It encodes CASSGQGEAGGGKTQYF. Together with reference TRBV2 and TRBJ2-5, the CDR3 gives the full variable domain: EPEVTQTPSHQVTQMGQEVILRCVPISNHLYFYWYRQILGQKVEFLVSFYNNEISEKSEIFDDQFSVERPDGSNFTLKIRSTKLEDSAMYFCASSGQGEAGGGKTQYFGPGTRLLVL.